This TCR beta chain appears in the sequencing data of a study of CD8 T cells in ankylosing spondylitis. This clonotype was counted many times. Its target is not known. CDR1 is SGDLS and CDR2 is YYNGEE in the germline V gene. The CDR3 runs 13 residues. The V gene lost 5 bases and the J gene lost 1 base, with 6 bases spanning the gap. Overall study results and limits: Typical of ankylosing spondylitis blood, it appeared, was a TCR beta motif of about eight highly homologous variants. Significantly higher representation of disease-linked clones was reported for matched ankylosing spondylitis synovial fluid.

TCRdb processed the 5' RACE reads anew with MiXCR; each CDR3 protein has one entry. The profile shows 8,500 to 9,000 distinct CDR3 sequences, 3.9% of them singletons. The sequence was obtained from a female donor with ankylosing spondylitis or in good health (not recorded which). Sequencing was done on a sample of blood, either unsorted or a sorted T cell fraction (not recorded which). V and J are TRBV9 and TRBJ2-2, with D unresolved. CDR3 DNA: TGTGCCAGCAGGGCCTTGAACACCGGGGAGCTGTTTTTT. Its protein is CASRALNTGELFF.